This T cell receptor beta chain emerged from a study of T cells in Graves' hyperthyroidism and ophthalmopathy. This clonotype has ten or more counts. TCR beta CDR3 region amplification was performed from RNA transcripts. TCR CDR3 regions were first amplified by RT-PCR with HTBI primers. MiXCR, applied by TCRdb to the multiplex PCR reads, yields one record per CDR3 protein. The data contain hundreds of thousands of distinct CDR3 sequences, more than 15% of them singletons. The sample consisted of blood. This clonotype was sampled from a young woman with Graves' hyperthyroidism.

CDR3 bases: TGCAGCGTTGGAGGGGGCATGAACACTGAAGCTTTCTTT. Its protein product is CSVGGGMNTEAFF. The chain employs TRBV29-1 and TRBJ1-1; 7 bases are shared with TRBD1. Germline V CDR1 and CDR2: SQVTM, ANQGSEA. The length of the CDR3 is 13 residues. The J segment lost 0 bases and the V segment lost 4 bases, leaving 2 bases of the junction unmatched.